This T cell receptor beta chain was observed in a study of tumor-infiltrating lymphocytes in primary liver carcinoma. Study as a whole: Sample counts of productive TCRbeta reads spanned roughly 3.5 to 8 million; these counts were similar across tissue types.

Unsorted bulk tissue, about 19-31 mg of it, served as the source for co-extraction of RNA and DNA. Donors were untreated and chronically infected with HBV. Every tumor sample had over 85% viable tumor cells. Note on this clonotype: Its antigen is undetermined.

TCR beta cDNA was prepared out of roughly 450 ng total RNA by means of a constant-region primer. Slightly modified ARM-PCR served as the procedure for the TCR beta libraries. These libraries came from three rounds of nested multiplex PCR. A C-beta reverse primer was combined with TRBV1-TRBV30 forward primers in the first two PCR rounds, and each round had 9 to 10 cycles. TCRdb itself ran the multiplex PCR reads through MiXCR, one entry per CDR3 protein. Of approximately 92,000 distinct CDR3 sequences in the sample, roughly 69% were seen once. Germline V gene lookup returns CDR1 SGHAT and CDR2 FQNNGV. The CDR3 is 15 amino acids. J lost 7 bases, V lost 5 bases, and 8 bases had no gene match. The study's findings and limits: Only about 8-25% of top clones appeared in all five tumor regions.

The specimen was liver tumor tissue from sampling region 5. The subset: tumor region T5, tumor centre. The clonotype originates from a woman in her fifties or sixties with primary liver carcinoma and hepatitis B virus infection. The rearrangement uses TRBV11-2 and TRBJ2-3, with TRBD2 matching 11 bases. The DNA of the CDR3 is TGTGCCAGCAGCCGAGGACTAGCGGGTCCAAATACGCAGTATTTT. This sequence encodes CASSRGLAGPNTQYF.